This TCR beta chain was recorded in a study of blood T cell repertoires in COVID-19. The overall study: Italy, Spain and the United States were the sources of the convalescent and acute COVID-19 samples. Sample material is recorded as cDNA or gDNA derived from T cells, B-cell-depleted T cells, or PBMCs.

Contact with a PCR-confirmed or clinician-diagnosed COVID-19 case occurred within 2 weeks of entry. Original processing notes: It was from reference gene primer amplification that nucleated cell counts were estimated. The method was immunoSEQ multiplex PCR; TCRdb's version includes in-frame clones alone and lacks a portion of them. The D gene and trimming were derived from the DNA, and the V and J assignments and clone size from that table. The sample records fewer than 250,000 clones, approximately 89% being singletons. The sequenced sample was PBMCs or T cells enriched from blood (not recorded which). This sequence originates from a woman in her thirties who had been exposed to COVID-19.

The CDR3 nucleotides read TGTGCCAGCAGCTCCTCCCCCCTAATTTCCTACGAGCAGTACTTC. Translation: CASSSSPLISYEQYF. This sequence joins TRBV5-6 and TRBJ2-7; D remains ambiguous. The CDR3 has 15 amino acids. Trimming took off 3 bases at V and 1 base at J, with 14 bases between the two ends. Germline V gene data show CDR1 as SGHDT and CDR2 as YYEEEE. The full variable domain, rest sourced from reference TRBV5-6 and TRBJ2-7, is DAGVTQSPTHLIKTRGQQVTLRCSPKSGHDTVSWYQQALGQGPQFIFQYYEEEERQRGNFPDRFSGHQFPNYSSELNVNALLLGDSALYLCASSSSPLISYEQYFGPGTRLTVT.